One T cell receptor beta chain is described in this entry. Its antigen is still unknown. V lost 3 bases to trimming and J lost 0 bases, with 9 bases between them. Germline V gene lookup returns CDR1 ENHRY and CDR2 SYGVKD. CDR3 length: 15 residues. PCR employed 60 Vbeta and 13 Jbeta primers. Method: immunoSEQ multiplex PCR; TCRdb's copy keeps in-frame clones and lacks some. In the table there are around 230,000 clones, approximately 81% of which are singletons. This entry belongs to a study of cytomegalovirus exposure and HLA in healthy donors. Across the study: The study's early data release held about 77 million unique TCRs from HLA-typed donors.

Whole-study findings and limits: The dataset shows that most TCR sequences were rare, while some public TCRs occurred in many donors. At a 0.05 false discovery rate, a later analysis found roughly 17,000 TCR beta sequences to be associated with HLA alleles. Highest at DRB1 and lowest at HLA-C, TCR association rates differed among HLA loci in a later analysis.

Sequenced input: PBMCs. The genes are TRBV10-3 and TRBJ1-5; D gene unclear. This TCR was sampled from a girl aged 2 to 10 in good health and CMV-seronegative. The CDR3 is CAISDPLYSNQPQHF. The CDR3 coding sequence is TGTGCCATCAGTGATCCCCTATATAGCAATCAGCCCCAGCATTTT.